This T cell receptor (beta chain) was captured in a study of T cell changes during pregnancy in multiple sclerosis. Method: immunoSEQ multiplex PCR; TCRdb's copy keeps in-frame clones and lacks some. Of some 70,000 clones in the sample, under 90% were seen once. The CDR3 is 16 residues long. With 2 bases clipped from V and 1 base from J, the junction kept 5 bases outside the gene matches. The germline V gene has CDR1 MGHRA and CDR2 YSYEKL. The count of this clone is one. The TCR originated in a female donor in good health, enrolled as a control in a pregnancy study. The genes are TRBV4-1 and TRBJ1-1; TRBD1 matches 9 bases. This sample comprised peripheral blood, obtained after pregnancy. The CDR3 sequence: CASSQIGQGRNTEAFF. CDR3 in DNA: TGCGCCAGCAGCCAAATCGGACAGGGGCGGAACACTGAAGCTTTCTTT.